This TCR beta chain was sequenced for a study of blood T cell repertoires in COVID-19. Original handling: Estimates of nucleated cell counts were drawn from the amplification of reference gene primers. The method was immunoSEQ multiplex PCR; TCRdb's version includes in-frame clones alone and lacks a portion of them. V, J and clone size reflect that table, while D and trimming were determined from the DNA. The table includes 200,000 to 250,000 clones, approximately 82% detected once. Individuals aged roughly 18 to 100 years were recruited from about two dozen US areas. Each recovered donor of Cohort 3 presented with two negative PCRs, clearance, or symptom resolution. The CDR3 contains 15 residues. The V gene's germline CDR1 is MNHEY and CDR2 SVGEGT. Germline trimming cut 4 bases from V and 3 bases from J; bases unmatched to any gene: 8.

The chain has TRBV6-2 or TRBV6-3 and TRBJ2-7; 8 bases match TRBD1. The receptor comes from a man between 35 and 55 years old who had recovered from COVID-19. The source material was PBMCs or T cells enriched from blood (not recorded which). The CDR3 nucleotides read TGTGCCAGCAGTTTCGACAGGGGAGACCTCTACGAGCAGTACTTC. Translated, it gives CASSFDRGDLYEQYF.